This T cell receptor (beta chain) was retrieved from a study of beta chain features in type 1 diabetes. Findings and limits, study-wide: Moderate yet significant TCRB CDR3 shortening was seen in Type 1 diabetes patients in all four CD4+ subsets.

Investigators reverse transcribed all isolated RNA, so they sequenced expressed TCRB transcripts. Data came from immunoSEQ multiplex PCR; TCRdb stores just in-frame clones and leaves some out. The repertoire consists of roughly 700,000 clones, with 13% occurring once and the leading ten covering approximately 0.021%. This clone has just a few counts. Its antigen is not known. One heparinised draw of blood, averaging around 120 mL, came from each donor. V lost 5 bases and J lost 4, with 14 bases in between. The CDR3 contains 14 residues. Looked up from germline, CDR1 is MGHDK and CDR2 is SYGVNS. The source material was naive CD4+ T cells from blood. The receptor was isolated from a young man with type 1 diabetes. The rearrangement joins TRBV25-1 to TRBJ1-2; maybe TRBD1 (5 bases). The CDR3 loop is CASSTPGGSYGYTF. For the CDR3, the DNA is TGTGCCAGCAGTACCCCTGGGGGGTCCTATGGCTACACCTTC.